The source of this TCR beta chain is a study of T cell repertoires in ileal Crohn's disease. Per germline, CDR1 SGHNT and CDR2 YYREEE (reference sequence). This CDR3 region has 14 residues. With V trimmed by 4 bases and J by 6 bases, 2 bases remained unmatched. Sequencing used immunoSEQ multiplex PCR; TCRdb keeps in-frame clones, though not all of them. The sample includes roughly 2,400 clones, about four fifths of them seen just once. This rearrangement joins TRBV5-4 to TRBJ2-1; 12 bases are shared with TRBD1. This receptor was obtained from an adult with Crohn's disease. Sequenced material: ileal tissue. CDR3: CASSRDRGPNEQFF. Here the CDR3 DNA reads TGTGCCAGCAGCCGGGACAGGGGGCCCAATGAGCAGTTCTTC. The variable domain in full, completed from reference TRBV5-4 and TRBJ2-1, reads ETGVTQSPTHLIKTRGQQVTLRCSSQSGHNTVSWYQQALGQGPQFIFQYYREEENGRGNFPPRFSGLQFPNYSSELNVNALELDDSALYLCASSRDRGPNEQFFGPGTRLTVL.